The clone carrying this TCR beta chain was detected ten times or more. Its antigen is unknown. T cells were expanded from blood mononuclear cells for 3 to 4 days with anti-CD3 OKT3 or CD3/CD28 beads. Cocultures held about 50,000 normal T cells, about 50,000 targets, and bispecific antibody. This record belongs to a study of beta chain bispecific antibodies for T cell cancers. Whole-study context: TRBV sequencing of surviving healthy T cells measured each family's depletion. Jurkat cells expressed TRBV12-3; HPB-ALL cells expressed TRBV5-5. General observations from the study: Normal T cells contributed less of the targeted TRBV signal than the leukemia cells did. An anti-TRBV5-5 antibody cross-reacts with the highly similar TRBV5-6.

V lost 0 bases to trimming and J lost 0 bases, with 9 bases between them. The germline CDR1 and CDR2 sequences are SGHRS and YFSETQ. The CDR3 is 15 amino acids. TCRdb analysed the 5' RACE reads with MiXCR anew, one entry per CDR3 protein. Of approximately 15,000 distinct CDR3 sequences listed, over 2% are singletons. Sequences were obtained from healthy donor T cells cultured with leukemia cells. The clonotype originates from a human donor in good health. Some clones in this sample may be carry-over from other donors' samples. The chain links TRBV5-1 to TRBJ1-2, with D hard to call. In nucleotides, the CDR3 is TGCGCCAGCAGCTTGGATCAGTTTTCTAACTATGGCTACACCTTC. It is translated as CASSLDQFSNYGYTF.